The T cell receptor beta chain under discussion was sequenced for a study of radiation and T cells in renal cell carcinoma (dated by TCRdb to 2018 to 2021). Describing the broader study: In total, roughly 52 samples, comprising roughly 25 tumors and 27 peripheral blood samples, were subjected to TCR beta sequencing. The last blood draw happened 4 weeks after radiation, timed to coincide with nephrectomy. In the 40 to 55 samples combined, around 3.9 million unique CDR3 nucleotide sequences were found, encoding some 2,500,000 unique CDR3 amino acid sequences.

What the authors observed across the whole study: Tracking of blood repertoire dynamics stopped at less than five weeks after treatment, with no follow-up past that point. Because pretreatment tumor biopsies were not available, the baseline intratumoral presence of clonotypes could not be determined. An increase in top tumor clonotypes in blood was observed from baseline to 2 weeks post-radiation, followed by contraction by 4 weeks, which was taken to suggest transient expansion of tumor-resident clones. Effects of radiation dose or scheduling on the TCR repertoire could not be addressed with the single-armed trial design.

Points on this clone: No antigen is known for it. Per-base quality was not reported, and no clone a single base away is much larger than it.

The sample's time point label, decoded: blood 4 weeks post-SBRT, at nephrectomy. The treatment or condition label on this specimen signifies: 15 Gy SBRT to primary tumor, nephrectomy 4 weeks later. Samples were obtained from a clinical trial, in which 15 Gy stereotactic body radiation therapy was delivered to primary renal cell carcinomas and nephrectomy was performed 4 weeks later. To follow tumor-enriched clonotypes, peripheral blood was collected serially from radiation-treated patients at baseline and again at 2 weeks and 4 weeks after SBRT. All patients had renal cell carcinoma with clear cell pathology. The QIAamp DNA Blood Mini Kit (Qiagen) was used to prepare genomic DNA for TCR sequencing. Only samples passing all quality control checks were included in the analyses. The immunoSEQ kit was used, according to the manufacturer's recommendations, to generate TCR beta libraries from genomic DNA. To prepare the libraries, a first multiplex PCR with proprietary primers was run, followed by a second PCR that added unique barcodes, and a bead cleanup was done after each round. Each sample batch included a kit-provided positive control reaction and a negative control reaction. The final libraries underwent checking on an Agilent 4200 TapeStation D1000 ScreenTape, volumetric pooling, and quantification by qPCR. Sequencing ran on an Illumina NextSeq500 with a MidOutput 150-cycle cartridge, using 156 Read1 and 15 Index1 cycles with kit custom primers. The pooled library was loaded at approximately 0.99 pM, and approximately 20% PhiX control was spiked in. The authors' pipeline ran thus. Vendor-processed data were analyzed in R, with a clonotype defined as all T cells sharing the same CDR3 nucleotide sequence. In the clone abundance analyses, frequencies were normalized to the 10,000 most abundant clones in each sample. Public T cell clones, which averaged fewer than five per sample, were excluded before analysis. An abundance difference of at least 32-fold between compartments was the criterion for calling clonotypes tumor-enriched or baseline blood-enriched. A beta-binomial differential abundance model was applied to find clonotypes that expanded or contracted between blood time points. The Baroni-Urbani and Buser coefficient was used to measure tumor-blood repertoire similarity, and groups were compared with two-tailed Wilcoxon tests in R. TCRdb re-hosts the immuneACCESS table, in-frame sequences only. Its copies lack some clones; in the studies checked, an unresolved V gene accounts for under half of them, and the cause for the rest is not known. The DNA was the basis for D and trimming; V, J and clone size are from that table. The sample profile shows around 100,000 clones; roughly 82% of them were found once. Less than 7.5% of the sample comes from the top ten.

This clonotype was sampled from a man aged 60-69 years with renal cell carcinoma. The sample was blood, taken from a patient whose treatment included radiotherapy and nephrectomy.

CDR3 protein: CASASVPGQGKDTQYF. The nucleotide sequence is TGTGCCAGCGCATCGGTACCGGGACAGGGGAAAGATACGCAGTATTTT. The chain is encoded by TRBV5-6 joined to TRBJ2-3; TRBD1 fits 10 bases in the junction. After removal of 7 bases from V and 5 bases from J, the junction retains 13 bases not matched to a gene. Taken from cysteine to phenylalanine, the CDR3 has 16 residues. Of the read, only the CDR3 DNA is kept; its 48 bases are in frame from base 1. The germline V gene gives CDR1 as SGHDT and CDR2 as YYEEEE. This CDR3, with the reference TRBV5-6 and TRBJ2-3 proteins standing in past its ends, gives the full variable domain DAGVTQSPTHLIKTRGQQVTLRCSPKSGHDTVSWYQQALGQGPQFIFQYYEEEERQRGNFPDRFSGHQFPNYSSELNVNALLLGDSALYLCASASVPGQGKDTQYFGPGTRLTVL.